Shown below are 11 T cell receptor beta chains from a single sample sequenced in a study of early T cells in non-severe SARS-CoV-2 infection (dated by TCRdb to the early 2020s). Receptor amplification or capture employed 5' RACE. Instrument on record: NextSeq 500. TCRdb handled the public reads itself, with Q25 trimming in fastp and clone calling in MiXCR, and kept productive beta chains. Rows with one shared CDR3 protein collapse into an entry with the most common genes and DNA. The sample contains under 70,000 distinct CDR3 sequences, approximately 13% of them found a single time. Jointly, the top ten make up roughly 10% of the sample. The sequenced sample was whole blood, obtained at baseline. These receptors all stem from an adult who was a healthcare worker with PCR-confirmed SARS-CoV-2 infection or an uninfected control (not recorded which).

The CDR3 coding sequence is TGTGCCAGCAGTCCTGGGGTAGCCAAAAACATTCAGTACTTC. It is translated as CASSPGVAKNIQYF. The rearrangement links TRBV28 to TRBJ2-4; D gene ambiguous. Germline V lookup: CDR1 MDHEN, CDR2 SYDVKM. Trimming pared 5 bases from V and 0 bases from J, leaving 8 bases between. The CDR3 covers 14 residues.

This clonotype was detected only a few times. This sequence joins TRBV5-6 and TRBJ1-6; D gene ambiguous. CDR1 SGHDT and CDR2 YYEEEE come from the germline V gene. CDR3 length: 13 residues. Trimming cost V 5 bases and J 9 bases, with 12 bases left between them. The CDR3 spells CASSSQPGSPLHF. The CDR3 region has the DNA TGTGCCAGCAGTTCCCAACCGGGTTCACCCCTCCACTTT.

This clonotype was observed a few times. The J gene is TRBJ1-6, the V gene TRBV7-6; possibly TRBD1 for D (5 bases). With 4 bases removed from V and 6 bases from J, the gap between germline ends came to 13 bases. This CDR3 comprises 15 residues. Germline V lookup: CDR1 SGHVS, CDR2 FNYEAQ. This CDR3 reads CASSYGQVSNSPLHF. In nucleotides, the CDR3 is TGTGCCAGCAGCTACGGACAAGTTAGTAATTCACCCCTCCACTTT.

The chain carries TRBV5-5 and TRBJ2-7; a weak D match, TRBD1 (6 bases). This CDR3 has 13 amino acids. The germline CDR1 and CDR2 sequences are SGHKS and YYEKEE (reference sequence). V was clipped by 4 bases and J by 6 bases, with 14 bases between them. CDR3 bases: TGTGCCAGCAGCCGAACTACAGGGAGCGAGCAGTACTTC. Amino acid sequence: CASSRTTGSEQYF.

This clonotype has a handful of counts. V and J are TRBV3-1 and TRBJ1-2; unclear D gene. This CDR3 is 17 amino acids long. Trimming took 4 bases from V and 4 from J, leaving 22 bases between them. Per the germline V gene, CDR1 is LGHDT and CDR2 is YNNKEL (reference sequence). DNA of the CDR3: TGTGCCAGCAGCCTCGATTCCCGGCAGTCCAGGAGCTATGGCTACACCTTC. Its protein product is CASSLDSRQSRSYGYTF.

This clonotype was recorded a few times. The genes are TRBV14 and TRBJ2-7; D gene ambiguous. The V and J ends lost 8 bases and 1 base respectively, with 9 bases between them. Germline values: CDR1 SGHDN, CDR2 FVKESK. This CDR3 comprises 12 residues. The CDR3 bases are TGTGCCAGCTCGACGGTATCCTACGAGCAGTACTTC. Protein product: CASSTVSYEQYF.

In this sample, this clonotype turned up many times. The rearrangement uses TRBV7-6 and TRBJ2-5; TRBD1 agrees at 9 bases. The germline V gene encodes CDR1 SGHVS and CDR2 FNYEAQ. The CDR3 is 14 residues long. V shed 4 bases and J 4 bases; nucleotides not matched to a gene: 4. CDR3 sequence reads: CASSSGTGIETQYF. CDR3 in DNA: TGTGCCAGCAGCTCCGGGACAGGGATAGAGACCCAGTACTTC. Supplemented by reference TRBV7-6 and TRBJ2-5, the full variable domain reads GAGVSQSPRYKVTKRGQDVALRCDPISGHVSLYWYRQALGQGPEFLTYFNYEAQQDKSGLPNDRFSAERPEGSISTLTIQRTEQRDSAMYRCASSSGTGIETQYFGPGTRLLVL.

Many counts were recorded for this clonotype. The CDR3 is CASSPGGVSLTKNIQYF. Here the CDR3 DNA reads TGTGCCAGCAGCCCGGGGGGTGTCAGCCTCACCAAAAACATTCAGTACTTC. J is TRBJ2-4 and V is TRBV5-4, with 7 bases matching TRBD2. The junction had 12 bases not matched to a gene; V was cut back by 4 bases and J by 2 bases. The CDR3 contains 17 residues. Germline CDR1 reads SGHNT; CDR2 reads YYREEE (reference sequence). The full variable domain, completed using reference TRBV5-4 and TRBJ2-4, is ETGVTQSPTHLIKTRGQQVTLRCSSQSGHNTVSWYQQALGQGPQFIFQYYREEENGRGNFPPRFSGLQFPNYSSELNVNALELDDSALYLCASSPGGVSLTKNIQYFGAGTRLSVL.

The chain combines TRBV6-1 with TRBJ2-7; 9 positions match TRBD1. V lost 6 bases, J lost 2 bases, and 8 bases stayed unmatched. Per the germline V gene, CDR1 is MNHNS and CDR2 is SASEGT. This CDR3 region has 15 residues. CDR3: CASRSSGTGTYEQYF. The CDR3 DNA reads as TGTGCCAGCAGATCTTCCGGGACAGGGACCTACGAGCAGTACTTC.

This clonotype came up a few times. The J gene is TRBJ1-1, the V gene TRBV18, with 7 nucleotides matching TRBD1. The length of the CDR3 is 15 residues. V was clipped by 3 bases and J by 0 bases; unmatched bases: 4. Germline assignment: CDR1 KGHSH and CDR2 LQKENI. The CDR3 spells CASSPWGQLNTEAFF. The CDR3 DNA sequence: TGTGCCAGCTCACCTTGGGGACAGTTGAACACTGAAGCTTTCTTT.

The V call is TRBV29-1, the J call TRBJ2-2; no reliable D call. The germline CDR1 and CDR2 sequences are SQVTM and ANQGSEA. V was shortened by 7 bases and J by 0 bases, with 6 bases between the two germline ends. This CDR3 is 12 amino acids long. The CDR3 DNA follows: TGCAGCGGACGTACGAACACCGGGGAGCTGTTTTTT. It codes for CSGRTNTGELFF.